The source of this TCR beta chain is a study of cytomegalovirus exposure and HLA in healthy donors. Study-wide findings and caveats: High sensitivity and specificity were reportedly achieved when the classifier diagnosed cytomegalovirus status. A later analysis showed TCR association rates differing by HLA locus, peaking at DRB1 and lowest at HLA-C. In an earlier analysis, in roughly 580 donors, most V segments appeared productive either ~90% or ~30% of the time. Several of the most significant clusters appeared linked to common viral pathogens, based on a later analysis.

The primer mix had 60 Vbeta and 13 Jbeta primers. The repertoire was sequenced with immunoSEQ multiplex PCR; TCRdb's copy has only in-frame clones and lacks some. This sample has about 160,000 clones, with approximately 72% found just once. This clone was seen a handful of times. As yet, its antigen is unknown. Trimming took 4 bases from V and 8 from J; bases not matched to a gene: 12. Per germline, CDR1 SQVTM and CDR2 ANQGSEA. The CDR3 spans 15 residues. The sequencing input was PBMCs. This receptor was identified in a man aged 35 to 55 in good health and CMV-seropositive. The chain combines TRBV29-1 with TRBJ2-4; 9 nucleotides agree with TRBD1. CDR3 amino acids: CSVGRDGTGSDIQYF. Here the CDR3 DNA reads TGCAGCGTTGGTCGGGATGGGACAGGGAGTGACATTCAGTACTTC.